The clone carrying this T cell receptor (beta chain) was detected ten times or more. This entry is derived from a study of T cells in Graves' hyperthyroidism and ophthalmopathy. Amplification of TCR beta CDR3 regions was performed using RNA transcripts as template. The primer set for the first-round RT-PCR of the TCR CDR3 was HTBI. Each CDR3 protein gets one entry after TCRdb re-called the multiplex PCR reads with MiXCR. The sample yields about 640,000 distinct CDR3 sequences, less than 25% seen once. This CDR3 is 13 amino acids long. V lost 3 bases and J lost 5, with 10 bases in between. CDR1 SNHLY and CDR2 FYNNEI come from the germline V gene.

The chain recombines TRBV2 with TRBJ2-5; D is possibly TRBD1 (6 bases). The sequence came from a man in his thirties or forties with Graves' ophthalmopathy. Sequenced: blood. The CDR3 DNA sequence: TGTGCCAGCAGTGAGGGGCAGGGGGAGACCCAGTACTTC. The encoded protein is CASSEGQGETQYF.